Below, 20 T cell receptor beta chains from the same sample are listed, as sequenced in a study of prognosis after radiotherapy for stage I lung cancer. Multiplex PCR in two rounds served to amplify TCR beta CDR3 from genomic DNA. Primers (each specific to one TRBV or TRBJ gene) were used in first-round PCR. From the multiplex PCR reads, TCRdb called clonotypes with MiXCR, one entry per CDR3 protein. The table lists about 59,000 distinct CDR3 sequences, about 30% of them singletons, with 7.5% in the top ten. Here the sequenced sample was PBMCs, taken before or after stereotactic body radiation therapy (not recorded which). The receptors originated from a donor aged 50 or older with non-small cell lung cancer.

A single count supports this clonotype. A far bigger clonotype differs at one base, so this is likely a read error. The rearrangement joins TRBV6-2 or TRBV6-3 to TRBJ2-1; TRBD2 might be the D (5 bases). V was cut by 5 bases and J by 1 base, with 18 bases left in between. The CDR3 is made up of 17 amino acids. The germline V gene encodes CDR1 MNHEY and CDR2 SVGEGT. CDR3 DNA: TGTGCCAGCAGTCAAGCGCTATTAGCGATGTCCTACAATGAGCAGTTCTTC. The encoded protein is CASSQALLAMSYNEQFF.

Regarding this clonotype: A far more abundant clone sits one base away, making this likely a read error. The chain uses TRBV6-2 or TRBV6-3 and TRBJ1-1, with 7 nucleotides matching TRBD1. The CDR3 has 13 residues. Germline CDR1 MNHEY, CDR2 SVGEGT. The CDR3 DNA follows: TGTGCCAGCAGACCCCAGGGGGGGACTGAACCTTTCTTT. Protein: CASRPQGGTEPFF.

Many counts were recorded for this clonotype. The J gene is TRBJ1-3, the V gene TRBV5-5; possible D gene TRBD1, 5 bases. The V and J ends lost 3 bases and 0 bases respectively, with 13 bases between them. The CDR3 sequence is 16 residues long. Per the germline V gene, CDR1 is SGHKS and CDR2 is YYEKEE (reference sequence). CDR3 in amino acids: CASSSMDTHSGNTIYF. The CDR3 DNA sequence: TGTGCCAGCAGCTCCATGGACACCCACTCTGGAAACACCATATATTTT.

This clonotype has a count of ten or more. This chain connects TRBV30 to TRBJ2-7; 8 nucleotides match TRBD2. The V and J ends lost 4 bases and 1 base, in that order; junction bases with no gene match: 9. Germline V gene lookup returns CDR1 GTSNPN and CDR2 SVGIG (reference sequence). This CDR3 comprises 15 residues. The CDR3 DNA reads TGTGCCTGGATTGCCGGGCGGGGGGCTTCCTACGAGCAGTACTTC. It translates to CAWIAGRGASYEQYF.

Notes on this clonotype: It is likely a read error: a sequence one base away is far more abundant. This CDR3 reads CASKVITGASYNEQFF. CDR3 DNA sequence: TGTGCCAGCAAAGTGATTACAGGGGCGTCCTACAATGAGCAGTTCTTC. This chain uses TRBV6-4 with TRBJ2-1; 7 nucleotides line up with TRBD1. The CDR3 contains 16 residues. Germline V gene lookup returns CDR1 MRHNA and CDR2 SNTAGT. The V segment lost 7 bases and the J segment 1 base; nucleotides outside the gene matches: 10.

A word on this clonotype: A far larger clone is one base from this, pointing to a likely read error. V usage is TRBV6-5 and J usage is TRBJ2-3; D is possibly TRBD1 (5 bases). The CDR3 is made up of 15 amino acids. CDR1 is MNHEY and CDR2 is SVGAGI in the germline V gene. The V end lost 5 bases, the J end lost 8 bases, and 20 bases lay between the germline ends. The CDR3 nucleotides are TGTGCCAGCAGTCCCAGGGTCCTGGTTCCTGGTACGCAGTATTTT. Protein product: CASSPRVLVPGTQYF.

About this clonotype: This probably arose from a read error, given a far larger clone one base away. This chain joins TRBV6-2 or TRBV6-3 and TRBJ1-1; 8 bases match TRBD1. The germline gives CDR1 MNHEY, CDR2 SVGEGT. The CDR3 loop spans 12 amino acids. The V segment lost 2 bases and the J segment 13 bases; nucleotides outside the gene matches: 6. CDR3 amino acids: CASSYGQGKDFF. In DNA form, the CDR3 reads TGTGCCAGCAGTTACGGACAGGGCAAAGATTTCTTT.

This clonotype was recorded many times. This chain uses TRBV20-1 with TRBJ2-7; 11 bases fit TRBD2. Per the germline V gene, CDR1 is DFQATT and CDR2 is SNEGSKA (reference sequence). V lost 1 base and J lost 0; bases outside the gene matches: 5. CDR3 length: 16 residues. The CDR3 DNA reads TGCAGTGCTAGAGCCTTGACTAGCGGGGCCTCCTACGAGCAGTACTTC. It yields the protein CSARALTSGASYEQYF.

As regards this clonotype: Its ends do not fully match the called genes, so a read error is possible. The CDR3 region is CASSPQGQRSGADVLTF. DNA for the CDR3: TGTGCCAGCTCACCACAGGGACAGCGCTCTGGGGCCGACGTCCTGACTTTC. V usage is TRBV18 and J usage is TRBJ2-6, with 7 bases fitting TRBD1. CDR1 KGHSH and CDR2 LQKENI come from the germline V gene. This CDR3 contains 17 residues.

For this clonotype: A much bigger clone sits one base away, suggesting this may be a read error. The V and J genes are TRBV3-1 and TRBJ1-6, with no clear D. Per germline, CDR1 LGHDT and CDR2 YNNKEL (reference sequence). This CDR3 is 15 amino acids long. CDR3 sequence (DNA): TGTGCCAGCAGGCAAGATCTGGCCAGTAATTCACCCCTCCACTTT. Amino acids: CASRQDLASNSPLHF.

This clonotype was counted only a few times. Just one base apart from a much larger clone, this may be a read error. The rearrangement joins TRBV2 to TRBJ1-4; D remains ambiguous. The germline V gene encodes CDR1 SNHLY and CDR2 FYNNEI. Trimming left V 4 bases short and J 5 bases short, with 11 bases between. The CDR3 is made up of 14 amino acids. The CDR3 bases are TGTGCCAGCAGTGTTGATAGTGCCAATGAAAAACTGTTTTTT. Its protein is CASSVDSANEKLFF.

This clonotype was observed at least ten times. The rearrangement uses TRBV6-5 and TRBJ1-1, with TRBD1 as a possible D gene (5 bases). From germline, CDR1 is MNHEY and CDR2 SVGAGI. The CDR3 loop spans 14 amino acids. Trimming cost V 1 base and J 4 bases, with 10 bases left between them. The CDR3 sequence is CASSYFGGGTEAFF. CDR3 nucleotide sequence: TGTGCCAGCAGTTACTTCGGGGGTGGCACTGAAGCTTTCTTT.

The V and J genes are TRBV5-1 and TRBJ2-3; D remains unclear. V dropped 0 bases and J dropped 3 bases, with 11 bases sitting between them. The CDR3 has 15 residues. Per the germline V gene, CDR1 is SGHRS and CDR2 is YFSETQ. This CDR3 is CASSLGAKGTDTQYF. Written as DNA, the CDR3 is TGCGCCAGCAGCTTGGGAGCGAAAGGGACAGATACGCAGTATTTT.

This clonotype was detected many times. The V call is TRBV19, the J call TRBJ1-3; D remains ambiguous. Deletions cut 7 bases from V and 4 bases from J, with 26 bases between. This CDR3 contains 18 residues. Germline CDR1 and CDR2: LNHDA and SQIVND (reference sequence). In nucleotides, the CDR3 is TGTGCCAGTAACGATTCACGTGGACGGGAAGCGAGAGGAAACACCATATATTTT. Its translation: CASNDSRGREARGNTIYF.

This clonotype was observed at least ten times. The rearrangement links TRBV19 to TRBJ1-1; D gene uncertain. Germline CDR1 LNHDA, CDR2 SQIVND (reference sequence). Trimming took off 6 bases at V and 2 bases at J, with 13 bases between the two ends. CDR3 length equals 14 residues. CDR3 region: CASSLGLQNTEAFF. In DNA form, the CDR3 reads TGTGCCAGTAGCCTGGGTCTTCAAAACACTGAAGCTTTCTTT.

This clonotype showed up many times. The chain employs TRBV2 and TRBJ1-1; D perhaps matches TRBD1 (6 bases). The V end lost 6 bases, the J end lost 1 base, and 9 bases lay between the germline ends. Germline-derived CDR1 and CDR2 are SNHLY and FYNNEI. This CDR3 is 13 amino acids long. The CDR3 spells CASRTDRNTEAFF. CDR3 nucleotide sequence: TGTGCCAGCAGGACGGACAGGAACACTGAAGCTTTCTTT.

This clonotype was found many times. CDR3: CASSYSVGTEAFF. As DNA, the CDR3 is TGTGCCAGCAGTTACTCCGTAGGCACTGAAGCTTTCTTT. The J gene is TRBJ1-1, the V gene TRBV6-5; D remains unclear. Germline V gene data show CDR1 as MNHEY and CDR2 as SVGAGI. V was shortened by 0 bases and J by 4 bases, with 6 bases between the two germline ends. The CDR3 is 13 amino acids.

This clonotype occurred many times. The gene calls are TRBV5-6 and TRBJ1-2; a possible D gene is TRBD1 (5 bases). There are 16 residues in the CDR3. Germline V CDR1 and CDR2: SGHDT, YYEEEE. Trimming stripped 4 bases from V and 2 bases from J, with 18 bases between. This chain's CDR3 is CASSRGHRGSNYGYTF. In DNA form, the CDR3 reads TGTGCCAGCAGCCGAGGGCACCGGGGGTCCAACTATGGCTACACCTTC.

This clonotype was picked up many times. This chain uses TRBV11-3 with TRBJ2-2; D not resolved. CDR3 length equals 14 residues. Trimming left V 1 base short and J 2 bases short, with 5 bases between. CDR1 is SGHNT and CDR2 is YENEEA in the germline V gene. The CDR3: CASSLGRNTGELFF. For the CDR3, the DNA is TGTGCCAGCAGCTTAGGCAGAAACACCGGGGAGCTGTTTTTT.

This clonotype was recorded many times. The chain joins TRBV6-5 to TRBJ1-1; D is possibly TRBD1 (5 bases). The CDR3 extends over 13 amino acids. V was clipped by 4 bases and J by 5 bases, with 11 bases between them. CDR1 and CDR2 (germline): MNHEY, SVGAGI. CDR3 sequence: CASSSREGTEAFF. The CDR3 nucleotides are TGTGCCAGCAGTTCCCGTGAGGGGACTGAAGCTTTCTTT.